These 28 T cell receptor beta chains came from one sample sequenced in a study of human T cells and chemical hapten exposure. Time point denoted: patch test 1, 2 weeks after DPC sensitization. Stated treatment: therapeutic diphenylcyclopropenone sensitization with weekly scalp DPC. TCRdb analysed the RACE reads with MiXCR anew, one entry per CDR3 protein. The repertoire has fewer than 200,000 distinct CDR3 sequences, about a fifth of them found once; the top ten carry approximately 6.7%. Sample: whole blood, taken in connection with sensitization to the hapten diphenylcyclopropenone (DPC). The source is a woman aged 50 to 60 with alopecia areata. Some clones in this sample may be carry-over from other donors' samples.

This chain connects TRBV29-1 to TRBJ1-3; D is unresolved. Germline assignment: CDR1 SQVTM and CDR2 ANQGSEA. The CDR3 consists of 13 residues. Trimming pared 6 bases from V and 0 bases from J, leaving 9 bases between. Written as DNA, the CDR3 is TGCAGCGTGCGACATTTCTCTGGAAACACCATATATTTT. As protein: CSVRHFSGNTIYF.

The chain couples TRBV29-1 to TRBJ1-3, with D unresolved. Germline V lookup: CDR1 SQVTM, CDR2 ANQGSEA. The CDR3 consists of 14 residues. Deletions cut 1 base from V and 0 bases from J, with 7 bases between. For the CDR3, the DNA is TGCAGCGTTGAAGTTATTGGCTCTGGAAACACCATATATTTT. Amino acids: CSVEVIGSGNTIYF.

This chain uses TRBV6-1 with TRBJ2-5; TRBD2 aligns across 7 bases. CDR3 length: 20 residues. V was pared by 0 bases and J by 0 bases, with 16 bases of the junction left unmatched. Germline loops: CDR1 MNHNS, CDR2 SASEGT. In DNA, the CDR3 is TGTGCCAGCAGTGAAGCCTCCAGCGGGATTTACTACAGATACCAAGAGACCCAGTACTTC. Its translation: CASSEASSGIYYRYQETQYF.

CDR3 bases: TGCGCCAGCAGCTTGGCCGGGAACTTGAACACTGAAGCTTTCTTT. Translating gives CASSLAGNLNTEAFF. The chain joins TRBV5-1 to TRBJ1-1; D is unresolved. V lost 0 bases to trimming and J lost 0 bases, with 9 bases between them. This CDR3 contains 15 residues. Germline V gene sequence: CDR1 SGHRS, CDR2 YFSETQ.

Only a few counts were recorded for this clonotype. CDR3 residues: CAISEGADTQYF. The DNA for the CDR3 is TGTGCCATCAGTGAGGGGGCAGATACGCAGTATTTT. The rearrangement joins TRBV10-3 to TRBJ2-3; D is unresolved. The CDR3 extends over 12 amino acids. Trimming took off 2 bases at V and 4 bases at J, with 4 bases between the two ends. Germline V gene lookup returns CDR1 ENHRY and CDR2 SYGVKD.

This clonotype was observed a handful of times. The gene calls are TRBV20-1 and TRBJ2-7; no clear D. The germline V gene encodes CDR1 DFQATT and CDR2 SNEGSKA (reference sequence). The V end was cut by 5 bases, the J end by 3 bases, with 17 bases between. CDR3 size: 14 residues. DNA of the CDR3: TGCAGTGCTCTGGACCGGAAACGGGTCTACGAGCAGTACTTC. It translates to CSALDRKRVYEQYF.

This clonotype was seen ten or more times. The chain has TRBV6-1 and TRBJ2-6; no firm D call. CDR3 size: 15 residues. Germline V gene data show CDR1 as MNHNS and CDR2 as SASEGT. V lost 2 bases and J lost 1, with 6 bases in between. The CDR3 DNA is TGTGCCAGCAGTGAATTAGGGTCTGGGGCCAACGTCCTGACTTTC. Translating gives CASSELGSGANVLTF.

This clonotype has only a few counts. The V call is TRBV29-1, the J call TRBJ2-5, with D possibly TRBD2 on 6 matching bases. Germline V gene lookup returns CDR1 SQVTM and CDR2 ANQGSEA. This CDR3 is 13 amino acids long. V was cut by 6 bases and J by 2 bases, with 13 bases left in between. The CDR3 loop is CSVFGGVQETQYF. The CDR3 DNA reads TGCAGCGTGTTCGGAGGGGTACAAGAGACCCAGTACTTC.

This clonotype came up a few times. This sequence joins TRBV3-1 and TRBJ2-1; D ambiguous. This CDR3 has 16 amino acids. Germline CDR1 is LGHDT and CDR2 is YNNKEL (reference sequence). V was pared by 0 bases and J by 5 bases, with 14 bases between. Written as DNA, the CDR3 is TGTGCCAGCAGCCAAGAAGGTACCCAAATTCACAATGAGCAGTTCTTC. It translates to CASSQEGTQIHNEQFF.

This clonotype occurred a few times. The rearrangement uses TRBV15 and TRBJ1-1; D possibly corresponds to TRBD1 (5 bases). V lost 4 bases to trimming and J lost 7 bases, with 13 bases between them. Germline-derived CDR1 and CDR2 are LNHNV and YYDKDF (reference sequence). This CDR3 has 13 residues. The CDR3 DNA reads as TGTGCCACCAGCATAGAGAGCGACAGTGAAGCTTTCTTT. It codes for CATSIESDSEAFF.

V is TRBV11-1 and J is TRBJ2-1; 10 nucleotides align to TRBD2. The V gene end was trimmed by 4 bases and the J gene end by 5 bases; junction bases not matched to a gene: 11. The CDR3 sequence is 17 residues long. Germline V gene lookup returns CDR1 SGHAT and CDR2 FQDESV (reference sequence). CDR3 loop: CASSSGGTSGMNNEQFF. CDR3 in DNA: TGTGCCAGCAGCTCGGGGGGAACTAGCGGGATGAACAATGAGCAGTTCTTC.

The chain uses TRBV12-3 or TRBV12-4 and TRBJ2-2, with 11 bases aligning to TRBD2. V was pared by 5 bases and J by 4 bases, with 3 bases of the junction left unmatched. The CDR3 spans 15 residues. CDR3 sequence reads: CASSQLAGVTGELFF. For the CDR3, the DNA is TGTGCCAGCAGTCAACTAGCGGGAGTCACCGGGGAGCTGTTTTTT.

CDR3 amino acids: CASSLSRADEKLFF. As DNA, the CDR3 is TGTGCCAGCAGCCTCTCCAGGGCAGATGAAAAACTGTTTTTT. V gene TRBV3-1 combines with J gene TRBJ1-4; possible D gene TRBD1, 5 bases. The CDR3 is 14 residues long. In germline, CDR1 is LGHDT, CDR2 YNNKEL (reference sequence). V was pared by 4 bases and J by 6 bases, with 12 bases between.

This clonotype was seen more than once but under ten times. This CDR3 is CASMREGPPGELFF. The CDR3 region has the DNA TGCGCCAGCATGCGGGAGGGCCCGCCCGGGGAGCTGTTTTTT. This chain joins TRBV5-1 and TRBJ2-2; 9 nucleotides match TRBD2. This CDR3 region has 14 residues. In germline, CDR1 is SGHRS, CDR2 YFSETQ. The V gene end was trimmed by 6 bases and the J gene end by 6 bases; junction bases not matched to a gene: 6. Supplemented by reference TRBV5-1 and TRBJ2-2, the full variable domain reads KAGVTQTPRYLIKTRGQQVTLSCSPISGHRSVSWYQQTPGQGLQFLFEYFSETQRNKGNFPGRFSGRQFSNSRSEMNVSTLELGDSALYLCASMREGPPGELFFGEGSRLTVL.

There are a few counts of this clonotype. The rearrangement uses TRBV18 and TRBJ1-6; D is ambiguous. CDR3 size: 15 residues. The V gene lost 1 base and the J gene lost 4 bases, with 8 bases spanning the gap. Germline-derived CDR1 and CDR2 are KGHSH and LQKENI. The CDR3 reads CASSPQGRYNSPLHF. CDR3 coding DNA: TGTGCCAGCTCACCACAGGGTCGATATAATTCACCCCTCCACTTT.

This clonotype was observed a handful of times. The rearrangement uses TRBV29-1 and TRBJ2-7; D is undetermined. Germline V gene sequence: CDR1 SQVTM, CDR2 ANQGSEA. The CDR3 has 13 amino acids. V was shortened by 4 bases and J by 3 bases, with 13 bases between the two germline ends. CDR3 in amino acids: CSVGPGEHYEQYF. The CDR3 DNA reads as TGCAGCGTTGGGCCAGGCGAGCACTACGAGCAGTACTTC.

This clonotype has only a few counts. The chain recombines TRBV2 with TRBJ2-1, with 9 positions matching TRBD2. The CDR3 has 14 amino acids. The trim removed 6 bases at V and 10 bases at J, leaving 10 bases unmatched. Germline-derived CDR1 and CDR2 are SNHLY and FYNNEI. The CDR3 sequence: CASRGGIAGEEQFF. The CDR3 nucleotides are TGTGCCAGCAGAGGAGGGATAGCGGGAGAGGAGCAGTTCTTC. The entire variable domain, with the rest obtained from reference TRBV2 and TRBJ2-1, is as follows: EPEVTQTPSHQVTQMGQEVILRCVPISNHLYFYWYRQILGQKVEFLVSFYNNEISEKSEIFDDQFSVERPDGSNFTLKIRSTKLEDSAMYFCASRGGIAGEEQFFGPGTRLTVL.

V and J are TRBV5-4 and TRBJ2-1; 8 positions match TRBD2. Losses at the gene ends were 4 bases for V and 1 base for J; bases not matched to a gene: 10. CDR3 length: 17 amino acids. Per germline, CDR1 SGHNT and CDR2 YYREEE (reference sequence). This CDR3 is CASSPASGQRSYNEQFF. Written as DNA, the CDR3 is TGTGCCAGCAGCCCAGCTAGCGGGCAACGGTCCTACAATGAGCAGTTCTTC.

The rearrangement links TRBV4-2 to TRBJ2-7; TRBD2 agrees at 7 bases. The CDR3 sequence is 16 residues long. After removal of 1 base from V and 9 bases from J, the junction contained 15 bases not matched to a gene. CDR1 and CDR2 from the germline V gene are LGHNA and YNFKEQ. The CDR3 loop reads CASSQAVPGRGNGQYF. DNA of the CDR3: TGTGCCAGCAGCCAAGCGGTACCGGGGAGGGGTAACGGGCAGTACTTC.

The chain uses TRBV11-2 and TRBJ2-3, with 10 bases lining up with TRBD2. J gave up 10 bases and V 1 base, and 8 bases lay outside the gene matches. Germline V gene data show CDR1 as SGHAT and CDR2 as FQNNGV. The CDR3 is made up of 15 amino acids. Here the CDR3 DNA reads TGTGCCAGCAGCTTAGCGATTAGCGGGAGGATCGCGCAGTATTTT. Encoded protein: CASSLAISGRIAQYF.

The rearrangement joins TRBV18 to TRBJ2-2; D is uncertain. CDR3 length: 11 residues. Germline V gives CDR1 KGHSH, CDR2 LQKENI. V lost 3 bases and J 8 bases, leaving 4 bases between the germline ends. The CDR3 region has the DNA TGTGCCAGCTCACCGCAGGGGGAGCTGTTTTTT. It encodes CASSPQGELFF.

The rearrangement joins TRBV6-2 or TRBV6-3 to TRBJ2-1, with D perhaps TRBD2 (6 bases). V dropped 0 bases and J dropped 0 bases, with 9 bases sitting between them. Germline V lookup: CDR1 MNHEY, CDR2 SVGEGT. The CDR3 has 16 residues. The CDR3, as DNA: TGTGCCAGCAGTTACTCGATGGGACTCTCCTACAATGAGCAGTTCTTC. Translated, it gives CASSYSMGLSYNEQFF.

The chain carries TRBV12-3 or TRBV12-4 and TRBJ1-6; the D is unclear. Trimming pared 4 bases from V and 13 bases from J, leaving 11 bases between. The CDR3 is made up of 12 amino acids. For the CDR3, the DNA is TGTGCCAGCAGTTCCGCCAGGTCGCCCCTCCACTTT. Translated, it gives CASSSARSPLHF.

The rearrangement joins TRBV4-2 to TRBJ2-1; 15 positions agree with TRBD2. CDR3 length: 18 residues. The germline V gene has CDR1 LGHNA and CDR2 YNFKEQ. The V gene end was trimmed by 2 bases and the J gene end by 6 bases; junction bases not matched to a gene: 8. The CDR3 DNA reads as TGTGCCAGCAGCCAAAGTGGACTAGCGGGAGGGCCGAGCAATGAGCAGTTCTTC. Its translation: CASSQSGLAGGPSNEQFF.

The CDR3 region has the DNA TGTGCCAGCAATGGGGGGGGAAACATTCAGTACTTC. It yields the protein CASNGGGNIQYF. This chain joins TRBV12-3 or TRBV12-4 and TRBJ2-4; TRBD2 matches 7 bases. The J segment lost 6 bases and the V segment lost 7 bases, leaving 3 bases of the junction unmatched. The CDR3 has 12 residues.

The chain carries TRBV29-1 and TRBJ1-2, with 9 bases that match TRBD1. The CDR3 runs 15 residues. The V and J ends lost 1 base and 8 bases, in that order; junction bases with no gene match: 11. CDR1 and CDR2 (germline): SQVTM, ANQGSEA. The CDR3 sequence: CSVEVLGQGSGGYTF. The CDR3, as DNA: TGCAGCGTTGAAGTTCTAGGACAGGGGTCGGGCGGCTACACCTTC. The variable domain in full, with the rest retrieved from reference TRBV29-1 and TRBJ1-2, is SAVISQKPSRDICQRGTSLTIQCQVDSQVTMMFWYRQQPGQSLTLIATANQGSEATYESGFVIDKFPISRPNLTFSTLTVSNMSPEDSSIYLCSVEVLGQGSGGYTFGSGTRLTVV.

The chain combines TRBV29-1 with TRBJ2-1; 9 bases are shared with TRBD2. CDR3 size: 13 residues. Germline CDR1 reads SQVTM; CDR2 reads ANQGSEA. The CDR3 region has the DNA TGCTATGGCTCTAGCGGGGATCACAATGAGCAGTTCTTC. Translating gives CYGSSGDHNEQFF.

This rearrangement joins TRBV5-1 to TRBJ2-1; 12 nucleotides agree with TRBD2. V shed 5 bases and J 1 base; nucleotides not matched to a gene: 1. This CDR3 has 15 amino acids. Germline loops: CDR1 SGHRS, CDR2 YFSETQ. DNA of the CDR3: TGCGCCAGCAGGCTAGCGGGAGGGTCCTACAATGAGCAGTTCTTC. It translates to CASRLAGGSYNEQFF.